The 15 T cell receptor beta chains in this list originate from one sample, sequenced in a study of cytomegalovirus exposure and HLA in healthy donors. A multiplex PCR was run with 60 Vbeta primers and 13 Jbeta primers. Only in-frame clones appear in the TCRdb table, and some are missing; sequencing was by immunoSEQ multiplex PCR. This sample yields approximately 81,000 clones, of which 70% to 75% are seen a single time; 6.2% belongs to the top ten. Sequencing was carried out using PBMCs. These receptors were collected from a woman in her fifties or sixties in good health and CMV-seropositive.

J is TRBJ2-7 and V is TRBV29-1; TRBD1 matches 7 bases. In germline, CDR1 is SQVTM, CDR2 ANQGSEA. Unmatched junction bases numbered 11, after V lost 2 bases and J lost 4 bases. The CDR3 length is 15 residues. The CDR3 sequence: CSVEYPQGDMYEQYF. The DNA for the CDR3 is TGCAGCGTTGAATATCCCCAGGGGGACATGTACGAGCAGTACTTC.

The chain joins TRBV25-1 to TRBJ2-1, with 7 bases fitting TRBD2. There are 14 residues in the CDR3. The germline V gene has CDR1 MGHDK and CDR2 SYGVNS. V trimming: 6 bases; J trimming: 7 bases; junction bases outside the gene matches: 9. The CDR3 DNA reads TGTGCCAGCAGCGGGACGGGAGGACGGAATGAGCAGTTCTTC. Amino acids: CASSGTGGRNEQFF.

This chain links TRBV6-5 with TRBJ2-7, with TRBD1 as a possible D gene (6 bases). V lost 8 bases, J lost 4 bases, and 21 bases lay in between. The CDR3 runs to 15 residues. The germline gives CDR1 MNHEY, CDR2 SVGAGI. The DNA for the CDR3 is TGTGCCAGCGGTTTAACACCGGGACAAGGTTACGAGCAGTACTTC. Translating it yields CASGLTPGQGYEQYF.

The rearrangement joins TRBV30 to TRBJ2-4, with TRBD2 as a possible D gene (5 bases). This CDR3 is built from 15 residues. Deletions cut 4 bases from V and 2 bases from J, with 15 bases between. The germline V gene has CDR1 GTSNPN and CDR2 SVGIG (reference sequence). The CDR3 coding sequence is TGTGCCTGGACCCAGGACTCCGTGTCCAAAAACATTCAGTACTTC. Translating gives CAWTQDSVSKNIQYF. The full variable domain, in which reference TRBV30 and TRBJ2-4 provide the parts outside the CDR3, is SQTIHQWPATLVQPVGSPLSLECTVEGTSNPNLYWYRQAAGRGLQLLFYSVGIGQISSEVPQNLSASRPQDRQFILSSKKLLLSDSGFYLCAWTQDSVSKNIQYFGAGTRLSVL.

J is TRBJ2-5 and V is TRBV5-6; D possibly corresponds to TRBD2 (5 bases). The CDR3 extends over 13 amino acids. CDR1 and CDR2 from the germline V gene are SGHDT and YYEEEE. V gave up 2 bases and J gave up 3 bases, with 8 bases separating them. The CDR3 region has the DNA TGTGCCAGCAGCTTAGGGAGTAAAGAGACCCAGTACTTC. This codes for CASSLGSKETQYF.

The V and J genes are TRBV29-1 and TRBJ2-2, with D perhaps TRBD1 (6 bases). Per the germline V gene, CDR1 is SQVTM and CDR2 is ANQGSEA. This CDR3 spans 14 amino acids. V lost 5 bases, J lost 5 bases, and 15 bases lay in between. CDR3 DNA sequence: TGCAGCGTTACTAAGTCGCAGGGGACCGGGGAGCTGTTTTTT. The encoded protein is CSVTKSQGTGELFF.

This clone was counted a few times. Written as DNA, the CDR3 is TGTGCCAGCAGCCAAGATACGGGACAGGGTCTCACTGAAGCTTTCTTT. It yields the protein CASSQDTGQGLTEAFF. The V call is TRBV4-2, the J call TRBJ1-1, with 9 bases identical to TRBD1. CDR1 is LGHNA and CDR2 is YNFKEQ in the germline V gene. V lost 0 bases and J lost 4; bases outside the gene matches: 6. The CDR3 is 16 amino acids.

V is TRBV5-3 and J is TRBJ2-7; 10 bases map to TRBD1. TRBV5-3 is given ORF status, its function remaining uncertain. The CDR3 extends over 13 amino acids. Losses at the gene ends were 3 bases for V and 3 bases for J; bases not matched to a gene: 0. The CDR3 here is CARSWDRGYEQYF. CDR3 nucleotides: TGTGCCAGAAGCTGGGACAGGGGCTACGAGCAGTACTTC.

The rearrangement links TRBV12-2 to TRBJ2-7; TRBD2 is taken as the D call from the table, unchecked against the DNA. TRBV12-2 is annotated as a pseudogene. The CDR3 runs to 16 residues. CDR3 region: CASRLVEGGSSYEQYF. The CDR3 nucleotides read TGTGCAAGTCGCTTAGTCGAGGGAGGGAGCTCCTACGAGCAGTACTTC.

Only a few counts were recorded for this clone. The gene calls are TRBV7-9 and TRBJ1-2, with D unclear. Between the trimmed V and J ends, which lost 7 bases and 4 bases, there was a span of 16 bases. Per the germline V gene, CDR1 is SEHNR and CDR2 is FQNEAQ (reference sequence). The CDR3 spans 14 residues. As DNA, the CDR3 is TGTGCCAGCACCCACGAAGTAGGCGGCTATGGCTACACCTTC. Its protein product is CASTHEVGGYGYTF.

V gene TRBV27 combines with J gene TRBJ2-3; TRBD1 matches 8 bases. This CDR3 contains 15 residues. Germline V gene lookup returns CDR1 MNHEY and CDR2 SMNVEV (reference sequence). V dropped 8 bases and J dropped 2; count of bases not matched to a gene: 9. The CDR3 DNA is TGTGCCAGCTCCTTGCAGGGGGCCTTCACAGATACGCAGTATTTT. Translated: CASSLQGAFTDTQYF.

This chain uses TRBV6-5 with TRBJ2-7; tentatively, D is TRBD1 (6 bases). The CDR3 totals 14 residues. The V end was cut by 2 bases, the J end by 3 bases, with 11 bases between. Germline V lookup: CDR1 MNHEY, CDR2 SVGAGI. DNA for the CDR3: TGTGCCAGCAGTTACCTGGACAGAAACTACGAGCAGTACTTC. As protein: CASSYLDRNYEQYF.

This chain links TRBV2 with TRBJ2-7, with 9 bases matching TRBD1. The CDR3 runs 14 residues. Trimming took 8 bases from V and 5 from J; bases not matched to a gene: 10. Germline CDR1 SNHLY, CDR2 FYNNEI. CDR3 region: CASLRGTGLDEQYF. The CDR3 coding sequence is TGTGCCAGCCTAAGAGGGACAGGGCTCGACGAGCAGTACTTC.

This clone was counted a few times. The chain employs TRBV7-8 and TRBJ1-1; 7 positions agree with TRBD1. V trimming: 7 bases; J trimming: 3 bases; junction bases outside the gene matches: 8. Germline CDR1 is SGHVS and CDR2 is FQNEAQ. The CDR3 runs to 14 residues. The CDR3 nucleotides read TGTGCCAGCATCCTCGACAGGGTGGACACTGAAGCTTTCTTT. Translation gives CASILDRVDTEAFF. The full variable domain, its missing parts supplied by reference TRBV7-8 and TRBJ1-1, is GAGVSQSPRYKVAKRGQDVALRCDPISGHVSLFWYQQALGQGPEFLTYFQNEAQLDKSGLPSDRFFAERPEGSVSTLKIQRTQQEDSAVYLCASILDRVDTEAFFGQGTRLTVV.

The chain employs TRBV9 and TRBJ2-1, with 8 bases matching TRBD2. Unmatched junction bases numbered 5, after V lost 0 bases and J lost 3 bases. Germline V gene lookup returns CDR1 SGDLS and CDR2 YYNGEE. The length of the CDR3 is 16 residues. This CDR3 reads CASSVAISGIYNEQFF. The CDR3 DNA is TGTGCCAGCAGCGTAGCCATTAGCGGGATCTACAATGAGCAGTTCTTC.